This T cell receptor beta chain was captured in a study of blood T cells in healthy people across ages. About this clonotype itself: Its antigen is unidentified.

Overall study findings and caveats: Higher diversity, along with more naive CD4+ cells, distinguished long-lived donors from aged donors. TCR beta diversity tracked closely with naive T cell percentage.

It was with a sample-barcoded 5' primer and a J-beta primer mix that a second PCR of roughly 6 to 12 cycles was run. Individual samples furnished no less than 2.5 million CDR3-containing paired-end reads apiece. TCRdb analysed the 5' RACE reads with MiXCR anew, one entry per CDR3 protein. The sample yields hundreds of thousands of distinct CDR3 sequences, around 32% seen once. The sample consisted of blood. This clonotype was obtained from a woman of 80 years or more in good health.

Here the CDR3 reads CASSGNGQGLQETQYF. Here the CDR3 DNA reads TGTGCCAGCAGCGGAAACGGACAGGGACTCCAAGAGACCCAGTACTTC. The chain uses TRBV5-5 and TRBJ2-5; 8 bases match TRBD1. Trimming cost V 4 bases and J 1 base; bases outside gene matches: 9. Germline CDR1 SGHKS, CDR2 YYEKEE (reference sequence). The CDR3 runs to 16 residues.